The next 24 T cell receptor beta chains were all read from a single sample in a study of B cell selection in AIRE deficiency. The sorted conventional CD4 T cells were gated as CD4+CD127+. This table comes from immunoSEQ multiplex PCR, and its TCRdb copy is limited to in-frame clones, with some not included. This table holds around 23,000 clones, around 95% found once. The sample was CD4+CD127+ conventional T cells sorted from PBMCs. These receptors came from a human donor in good health.

V gene TRBV5-1 combines with J gene TRBJ1-5; weak D call: TRBD1 (5 bases). V shed 4 bases and J shed 4 bases, with 9 bases lying between them. This CDR3 contains 13 residues. CDR1 is SGHRS, CDR2 YFSETQ, per germline. CDR3 sequence (DNA): TGCGCCAGCAGCAGCCAGGGTAATCAGCCCCAGCATTTT. Encoded protein: CASSSQGNQPQHF.

This chain joins TRBV18 and TRBJ1-1; D is ambiguous. The CDR3 extends over 15 amino acids. V lost 2 bases, J lost 4 bases, and 14 bases lay in between. Per germline, CDR1 KGHSH and CDR2 LQKENI. The CDR3 DNA reads TGTGCCAGCTCACCATTTGAGGGCGGGAGCACTGAAGCTTTCTTT. Protein sequence: CASSPFEGGSTEAFF.

The V gene is TRBV11-2, the J gene TRBJ1-5; D is perhaps TRBD1 (5 bases). The germline V gene encodes CDR1 SGHAT and CDR2 FQNNGV. This CDR3 has 15 amino acids. Trimming removed 4 bases from V and 6 bases from J, with 16 bases in between. The CDR3 DNA is TGTGCCAGCAGCTCAGGGAGGGGTATAACTCAGCCCCAGCATTTT. This gives the protein CASSSGRGITQPQHF.

Concerning this clone itself: Different DNA sequences within this sample yield the same CDR3. The V and J genes are TRBV11-2 and TRBJ2-2; D unclear. The CDR3 has 15 residues. Trimming removed 3 bases at V and 5 bases at J, with 13 bases between. Germline CDR1 reads SGHAT; CDR2 reads FQNNGV. The CDR3 DNA follows: TGTGCCAGCAGCTTGGTCCGGGTGGGTACCGGGGAGCTGTTTTTT. It encodes CASSLVRVGTGELFF.

The genes are TRBV6-5 and TRBJ2-7; D perhaps matches TRBD2 (7 bases). Looked up from germline, CDR1 is MNHEY and CDR2 is SVGAGI. There are 11 residues in the CDR3. Trimming cost V 8 bases and J 6 bases, with 11 bases left between them. CDR3 region: CASSGGTEQYF. The CDR3 coding sequence is TGTGCCAGCTCGGGGGGCACCGAGCAGTACTTC.

The chain carries TRBV7-3 and TRBJ2-5, with TRBD2 as a possible D gene (5 bases). The CDR3 has 13 residues. Germline V gives CDR1 SGHTA, CDR2 FQGTGA. V lost 0 bases, J lost 6 bases, and 8 bases lay in between. CDR3: CASSLTGSQTQYF. CDR3 sequence (DNA): TGTGCCAGCAGCTTAACAGGGAGCCAGACCCAGTACTTC. Using reference TRBV7-3 and TRBJ2-5 for the parts outside the CDR3, the full variable domain is GAGVSQTPSNKVTEKGKYVELRCDPISGHTALYWYRQSLGQGPEFLIYFQGTGAADDSGLPNDRFFAVRPEGSVSTLKIQRTERGDSAVYLCASSLTGSQTQYFGPGTRLLVL.

In its sample, this clone was seen once. The chain carries TRBV7-6 and TRBJ1-2, with 8 bases identical to TRBD1. In germline, CDR1 is SGHVS, CDR2 FNYEAQ. After removal of 2 bases from V and 6 bases from J, the junction contained 8 bases not matched to a gene. The CDR3 is 15 amino acids. In DNA form, the CDR3 reads TGTGCCAGCAGCTTAACGGCGGCAGGGGGCGATGGCTACACCTTC. Translating it yields CASSLTAAGGDGYTF. Variable domain in full (rest from reference TRBV7-6 and TRBJ1-2): GAGVSQSPRYKVTKRGQDVALRCDPISGHVSLYWYRQALGQGPEFLTYFNYEAQQDKSGLPNDRFSAERPEGSISTLTIQRTEQRDSAMYRCASSLTAAGGDGYTFGSGTRLTVV.

The chain couples TRBV19 to TRBJ2-3; D possibly corresponds to TRBD1 (6 bases). This CDR3 is 16 amino acids long. V lost 3 bases to trimming and J lost 6 bases, with 19 bases between them. The germline V gene has CDR1 LNHDA and CDR2 SQIVND (reference sequence). The CDR3 protein is CASSMDRPGRGDTQYF. CDR3 coding DNA: TGTGCCAGTAGTATGGACAGACCGGGACGAGGGGATACGCAGTATTTT.

The chain is built from TRBV19 and TRBJ1-5; maybe TRBD1 (5 bases). The CDR3 contains 14 residues. The V gene lost 9 bases and the J gene lost 9 bases, with 21 bases spanning the gap. The germline gives CDR1 LNHDA, CDR2 SQIVND (reference sequence). CDR3 protein: CASRTGTDARPQHF. The CDR3 nucleotides are TGTGCCAGCAGGACCGGGACCGACGCCCGGCCCCAGCATTTT. The whole variable domain, remainder taken from reference TRBV19 and TRBJ1-5, is DGGITQSPKYLFRKEGQNVTLSCEQNLNHDAMYWYRQDPGQGLRLIYYSQIVNDFQKGDIAEGYSVSREKKESFPLTVTSAQKNPTAFYLCASRTGTDARPQHFGDGTRLSIL.

V and J are TRBV18 and TRBJ2-7; TRBD2 matches 14 bases. CDR1 is KGHSH and CDR2 is LQKENI in the germline V gene. The trim removed 5 bases at V and 2 bases at J, leaving 5 bases unmatched. The CDR3 sequence is 16 residues long. CDR3 coding DNA: TGTGCCAGCTCAAGACTAGCGGGGGGGCGGACCTACGAGCAGTACTTC. Translation: CASSRLAGGRTYEQYF.

The genes are TRBV5-1 and TRBJ2-7, with TRBD2 matching 10 bases. Germline V gives CDR1 SGHRS, CDR2 YFSETQ. Trimming cost V 4 bases and J 6 bases; bases outside gene matches: 19. There are 18 residues in the CDR3. The CDR3 protein is CASSRRTSGTTLPLEQYF. The DNA of the CDR3 is TGCGCCAGCAGCAGGCGTACTAGCGGGACTACCCTCCCTCTCGAGCAGTACTTC.

The sample holds one count of this clone. This chain connects TRBV14 to TRBJ2-1; TRBD2 matches 7 bases. In germline, CDR1 is SGHDN, CDR2 FVKESK. The CDR3 has 19 residues. V lost 7 bases to trimming and J lost 0 bases; unmatched junction nucleotides: 18. The CDR3 DNA reads as TGTGCCAGCAACAAACTCTCCCCGGGAGTAGCGGGCTCCTACAATGAGCAGTTCTTC. Translation gives CASNKLSPGVAGSYNEQFF.

This chain connects TRBV18 to TRBJ2-3; possible D gene TRBD1, 5 bases. Germline CDR1 is KGHSH and CDR2 is LQKENI. Trimming removed 6 bases from V and 0 bases from J, with 13 bases in between. This CDR3 comprises 15 residues. CDR3 protein: CASSPVRGSTDTQYF. The CDR3 DNA is TGTGCCAGCTCCCCCGTAAGGGGAAGCACAGATACGCAGTATTTT.

This chain connects TRBV27 to TRBJ1-6; possible D gene TRBD1, 6 bases. There are 15 residues in the CDR3. Germline CDR1 is MNHEY and CDR2 is SMNVEV (reference sequence). V gave up 7 bases and J gave up 4 bases, with 14 bases separating them. The CDR3 spells CASTDQGQYNSPLHF. The DNA for the CDR3 is TGTGCCAGCACCGACCAAGGACAGTATAATTCACCCCTCCACTTT.

The chain links TRBV5-4 to TRBJ1-5, with 10 bases matching TRBD1. The V gene's germline CDR1 is SGHNT and CDR2 YYREEE (reference sequence). The CDR3 extends over 15 amino acids. V shed 4 bases, J shed 5 bases, and the junction held 6 bases outside the gene matches. For the CDR3, the DNA is TGTGCCAGCAGCACCGGGACAGGGGCGGATCAGCCCCAGCATTTT. Its protein is CASSTGTGADQPQHF. Drawing the rest from reference TRBV5-4 and TRBJ1-5, the complete variable domain is ETGVTQSPTHLIKTRGQQVTLRCSSQSGHNTVSWYQQALGQGPQFIFQYYREEENGRGNFPPRFSGLQFPNYSSELNVNALELDDSALYLCASSTGTGADQPQHFGDGTRLSIL.

The chain is built from TRBV7-8 and TRBJ2-5; unclear D gene. Germline values: CDR1 SGHVS, CDR2 FQNEAQ. V was pared by 5 bases and J by 7 bases, with 14 bases between. This CDR3 comprises 13 residues. The CDR3 loop reads CASSENSLGTQYF. The DNA for the CDR3 is TGTGCCAGCAGCGAGAACAGTCTAGGGACCCAGTACTTC.

The chain couples TRBV4-1 to TRBJ2-5; 7 nucleotides match TRBD2. Germline assignment: CDR1 MGHRA and CDR2 YSYEKL. The CDR3 contains 15 residues. Trimming removed 2 bases from V and 1 base from J; junction bases left unmatched: 4. The CDR3 here is CASSQRGRAQETQYF. CDR3 DNA sequence: TGCGCCAGCAGCCAACGTGGGAGGGCCCAAGAGACCCAGTACTTC.

The V gene is TRBV7-2, the J gene TRBJ2-5; D uncertain. Trimming pared 0 bases from V and 2 bases from J, leaving 10 bases between. Germline CDR1 SGHTA, CDR2 FQGNSA. The CDR3 extends over 15 amino acids. CDR3 protein: CASSLANLKQETQYF. CDR3 nucleotide sequence: TGTGCCAGCAGCTTAGCGAATCTAAAACAAGAGACCCAGTACTTC.

The chain joins TRBV11-3 to TRBJ1-4; D remains ambiguous. The CDR3 runs 15 residues. Germline lookup yields CDR1 SGHNT and CDR2 YENEEA. Trimming pared 0 bases from V and 4 bases from J, leaving 9 bases between. In DNA form, the CDR3 reads TGTGCCAGCAGCTTAGATTGGTCAGTTAATGAAAAACTGTTTTTT. As protein: CASSLDWSVNEKLFF.

This clone came up once. The chain carries TRBV10-1 and TRBJ1-1, with unresolved D. The CDR3 runs 13 residues. The germline V and J ends were trimmed by 5 bases and 1 base, with 8 bases remaining between them. The V gene's germline CDR1 is WNHNN and CDR2 SYGVQD (reference sequence). This chain's CDR3 is CASSRAANTEAFF. CDR3 bases: TGCGCCAGCAGTAGGGCAGCGAACACTGAAGCTTTCTTT.

This clone was found once. The J gene is TRBJ2-3, the V gene TRBV18; possible D gene TRBD2, 6 bases. Germline V gives CDR1 KGHSH, CDR2 LQKENI. The ends were cut back, 0 bases at V and 0 bases at J, with 7 bases in the middle. The CDR3 covers 15 residues. The CDR3 nucleotides read TGTGCCAGCTCACCACCTGGGAGGAGCACAGATACGCAGTATTTT. This translates into CASSPPGRSTDTQYF.

The CDR3: CATSDRRGTDTQYF. CDR3 in DNA: TGTGCCACATCGGACAGGCGGGGCACAGATACGCAGTATTTT. The rearrangement uses TRBV19 and TRBJ2-3; 7 bases align to TRBD1. J gave up 1 base and V 10 bases, and 8 bases lay outside the gene matches. Germline loops: CDR1 LNHDA, CDR2 SQIVND (reference sequence). The length of the CDR3 is 14 residues.

This chain uses TRBV29-1 with TRBJ1-3; D remains unclear. The ends were cut back, 4 bases at V and 4 bases at J, with 14 bases in the middle. The length of the CDR3 is 14 residues. Germline V lookup: CDR1 SQVTM, CDR2 ANQGSEA. CDR3 nucleotide sequence: TGCAGCGTTGCAGACCGGAATATAGGAAACACCATATATTTT. Protein: CSVADRNIGNTIYF.

The CDR3 DNA reads as TGTGCCAGCAGCTTTAACGAGGGACAGGGGAACTATGGCTACACCTTC. Translated: CASSFNEGQGNYGYTF. The chain recombines TRBV7-9 with TRBJ1-2; 10 bases map to TRBD1. Germline values: CDR1 SEHNR, CDR2 FQNEAQ (reference sequence). V lost 3 bases, J lost 2 bases, and 6 bases stayed unmatched. The CDR3 extends over 16 amino acids.